This T cell receptor (beta chain) was obtained from a study of T-cell reconstitution after alpha-beta-depleted transplantation in children. Study conclusions and caveats: Some patients' high day-60 TCRbeta diversity was attributed to recipient cells surviving conditioning. Expanded graft clones, several hundred of them, were reportedly the source of alpha-beta T cells about two months after transplant. At the one-year point after transplant, T-cell counts and TCRbeta diversity were found to come mostly from T cells that had been newly produced.

The CDR3 has 16 amino acids. V shed 5 bases and J 8 bases; nucleotides not matched to a gene: 7. Unique molecular identifiers were built into the TCRbeta library. TCRdb recomputed calls from the PCR reads with MiXCR, one row per CDR3 protein. The sample includes 250,000 to 400,000 distinct CDR3 sequences, around 20% seen only once; the top ten take about 10%. On this clonotype: What it binds is unknown.

The chain joins TRBV12-3 or TRBV12-4 to TRBJ2-1, with 15 bases fitting TRBD2. The receptor's source is a male patient younger than 18 who had a stem cell transplant for acute lymphoblastic leukemia, so the T cells may come from the graft donor. The sample in question was PBMCs, mostly from graft donor cells, obtained 180 days after TCRalphabeta/CD19-depleted stem cell transplant. In nucleotides, the CDR3 is TGTGCCAGCAGTCCCACCGGGACTAGCGGGAGGCATGAGCAGTTCTTC. This codes for CASSPTGTSGRHEQFF.